A single sample is the source of the 19 T cell receptor beta chains below, sequenced in a study of early T cells in non-severe SARS-CoV-2 infection. TCRdb itself ran the 5' RACE reads through MiXCR, one entry per CDR3 protein. The sample has around 58,000 distinct CDR3 sequences, around 8.3% seen once. Sequenced material: whole blood, taken at baseline. Receptors were obtained from an adult who was a healthcare worker with PCR-confirmed SARS-CoV-2 infection or an uninfected control (not recorded which).

This clonotype was recorded many times. The CDR3 reads CSARDGQAYEQYF. In DNA, the CDR3 is TGCAGTGCTAGAGATGGCCAGGCCTACGAGCAGTACTTC. This chain links TRBV20-1 with TRBJ2-7; D uncertain. Trimming stripped 0 bases from V and 2 bases from J, with 8 bases between. Germline V CDR1 and CDR2: DFQATT, SNEGSKA (reference sequence). The CDR3 loop spans 13 amino acids.

This clonotype was seen more than once but under ten times. The J gene is TRBJ1-2, the V gene TRBV10-3; 7 bases match TRBD1. The CDR3 runs 13 residues. V gave up 5 bases and J gave up 3 bases; unmatched junction bases: 3. Germline CDR1 is ENHRY and CDR2 is SYGVKD. The chain's CDR3 is CAISNQGDYGYTF. The CDR3 nucleotides read TGTGCCATCAGTAATCAGGGGGACTATGGCTACACCTTC.

The chain recombines TRBV7-3 with TRBJ2-7; tentatively, D is TRBD1 (6 bases). The germline V gene has CDR1 SGHTA and CDR2 FQGTGA. Trimming pared 2 bases from V and 5 bases from J, leaving 19 bases between. The CDR3 length is 16 residues. Written as DNA, the CDR3 is TGTGCCAGCAGCTTATTGCCCGGCGACAGGACCCACGAGCAGTACTTC. Protein sequence: CASSLLPGDRTHEQYF.

The sample holds many counts of this clonotype. The CDR3 bases are TGTGCCAGCAGCTGGGCAGGGGGCGGGTACGAGCAGTACTTC. Translation gives CASSWAGGGYEQYF. The chain is built from TRBV5-4 and TRBJ2-7; 8 bases are a match to TRBD1. CDR3 length equals 14 residues. Germline lookup yields CDR1 SGHNT and CDR2 YYREEE (reference sequence). V was clipped by 3 bases and J by 4 bases; unmatched bases: 6.

This clonotype came up many times. The chain uses TRBV19 and TRBJ2-7; 10 positions match TRBD2. The CDR3 runs 16 residues. Losses at the gene ends were 5 bases for V and 5 bases for J; bases not matched to a gene: 12. Germline CDR1 is LNHDA and CDR2 is SQIVND (reference sequence). CDR3 sequence: CASSDQRLAGFHEQYF. In DNA, the CDR3 is TGTGCCAGTAGTGATCAGAGACTAGCGGGTTTTCACGAGCAGTACTTC.

This chain connects TRBV27 to TRBJ2-7; D tentatively fits TRBD1 or TRBD2 (5 bases each). Trimming removed 4 bases at V and 3 bases at J, with 19 bases between. CDR1 and CDR2 from the germline V gene are MNHEY and SMNVEV (reference sequence). This CDR3 contains 16 residues. CDR3 in amino acids: CASSSLRPGRYYEQYF. The CDR3 nucleotides are TGTGCCAGCAGTTCCCTCCGACCGGGACGCTACTACGAGCAGTACTTC.

The J gene is TRBJ2-7, the V gene TRBV4-1; TRBD1 agrees at 7 bases. Germline CDR1 reads MGHRA; CDR2 reads YSYEKL. The CDR3 has 14 residues. J lost 3 bases, V lost 4 bases, and 6 bases had no gene match. As DNA, the CDR3 is TGCGCCAGCAGCCTGATTGGGACAGTCTACGAGCAGTACTTC. Translation: CASSLIGTVYEQYF.

The CDR3 protein is CASSLEGARGYTF. The CDR3 bases are TGTGCCAGCAGCTTAGAGGGGGCCCGCGGCTACACCTTC. This rearrangement joins TRBV7-9 to TRBJ1-2, with 7 positions matching TRBD1. V lost 1 base to trimming and J lost 8 bases; unmatched junction nucleotides: 4. The CDR3 extends over 13 amino acids. The germline CDR1 and CDR2 sequences are SEHNR and FQNEAQ (reference sequence).

This clonotype was detected a few times. This chain connects TRBV3-1 to TRBJ2-2; tentatively, D is TRBD2 (6 bases). The CDR3 consists of 15 residues. V was trimmed by 1 base and J by 5 bases, leaving 11 bases between them. Germline CDR1 and CDR2: LGHDT and YNNKEL (reference sequence). In DNA, the CDR3 is TGTGCCAGCAGCCAAGGACTAGTCGGTACCGGGGAGCTGTTTTTT. It encodes CASSQGLVGTGELFF.

In its sample, this clonotype was seen many times. The chain is built from TRBV20-1 and TRBJ2-3; TRBD2 matches 8 bases. V trimming: 7 bases; J trimming: 5 bases; junction bases outside the gene matches: 14. The CDR3 has 15 amino acids. The germline gives CDR1 DFQATT, CDR2 SNEGSKA (reference sequence). The CDR3 sequence: CSVPPSSGGGDTQYF. The CDR3 DNA is TGCAGTGTTCCGCCGTCGAGCGGGGGTGGAGATACGCAGTATTTT.

This clonotype was counted a few times. J is TRBJ2-2 and V is TRBV18; the match to TRBD2 covers 7 bases. Trimming removed 4 bases from V and 5 bases from J; junction bases left unmatched: 4. Per germline, CDR1 KGHSH and CDR2 LQKENI. The CDR3 has 14 residues. CDR3 region: CASSRGTTTGELFF. As DNA, the CDR3 is TGTGCCAGCTCACGCGGGACTACGACCGGGGAGCTGTTTTTT.

At least ten counts were recorded for this clonotype. Written as DNA, the CDR3 is TGTGCCAGCAGCTTGGGGTGGGATGAGCAGTTCTTC. This translates into CASSLGWDEQFF. The chain joins TRBV7-8 to TRBJ2-1, with D uncertain. CDR1 and CDR2 (germline): SGHVS, FQNEAQ. The CDR3 is 12 residues long. V dropped 3 bases and J dropped 8 bases, with 8 bases sitting between them.

The chain combines TRBV27 with TRBJ1-5; D unresolved. Germline V gene data show CDR1 as MNHEY and CDR2 as SMNVEV (reference sequence). Deletions cut 0 bases from V and 2 bases from J, with 2 bases between. The CDR3 is 13 amino acids. Here the CDR3 reads CASSLSGNQPQHF. CDR3 in DNA: TGTGCCAGCAGTTTATCCGGCAATCAGCCCCAGCATTTT.

This clonotype appeared many times. This rearrangement joins TRBV28 to TRBJ1-2, with 9 nucleotides matching TRBD1. Germline CDR1 reads MDHEN; CDR2 reads SYDVKM. This CDR3 comprises 14 residues. With V trimmed by 7 bases and J by 5 bases, 8 bases remained unmatched. CDR3 region: CASTRQGDIYGYTF. The CDR3 bases are TGTGCCAGCACCCGACAGGGGGATATTTATGGCTACACCTTC.

This clonotype was seen ten or more times. The chain links TRBV7-3 to TRBJ2-2, with a possible D match to TRBD1 (6 bases). The CDR3 extends over 14 amino acids. Germline assignment: CDR1 SGHTA and CDR2 FQGTGA. Trimming removed 1 base at V and 5 bases at J, with 8 bases between. CDR3 loop: CASSLKQGTGELFF. As DNA, the CDR3 is TGTGCCAGCAGCTTAAAACAGGGTACCGGGGAGCTGTTTTTT.

A few counts support this clonotype. This chain connects TRBV10-1 to TRBJ2-1; D ambiguous. CDR3 length equals 15 residues. Germline assignment: CDR1 WNHNN and CDR2 SYGVQD (reference sequence). V lost 4 bases and J lost 0, with 10 bases in between. Here the CDR3 DNA reads TGCGCCAGCAGTGCTCGCAGCAACTCCTACAATGAGCAGTTCTTC. Residues: CASSARSNSYNEQFF.

This clonotype was seen more than once but under ten times. The rearrangement links TRBV29-1 to TRBJ2-3; 7 bases fit TRBD1. This CDR3 region has 14 residues. After removal of 7 bases from V and 3 bases from J, the junction contained 10 bases not matched to a gene. Per the germline V gene, CDR1 is SQVTM and CDR2 is ANQGSEA. CDR3 sequence (DNA): TGCAGCGCAGAGACAGGGAAAGGGACAGATACGCAGTATTTT. It codes for CSAETGKGTDTQYF.

This clonotype was recorded many times. This chain connects TRBV3-1 to TRBJ2-4; D is undetermined. CDR1 LGHDT and CDR2 YNNKEL come from the germline V gene (reference sequence). Trimming removed 0 bases at V and 0 bases at J, with 15 bases between. The CDR3 contains 18 residues. The CDR3 here is CASSQDPSPNLAKNIQYF. In DNA form, the CDR3 reads TGTGCCAGCAGCCAAGATCCGTCGCCGAACCTAGCCAAAAACATTCAGTACTTC.

This clonotype came up many times. The rearrangement links TRBV6-5 to TRBJ1-5; D remains unclear. Germline CDR1 and CDR2: MNHEY and SVGAGI. Trimming pared 6 bases from V and 1 base from J, leaving 13 bases between. The length of the CDR3 is 15 residues. The CDR3 DNA reads as TGTGCCAGCAGACCTAAGACGGCGAGCAATCAGCCCCAGCATTTT. It specifies CASRPKTASNQPQHF.